Below, one T cell receptor beta chain is given with its context. Its antigen remains unidentified. The sample originates from a study of human T cells and chemical hapten exposure. The time point was: pre-sensitization, week 0. Treatment given: therapeutic diphenylcyclopropenone sensitization with weekly scalp DPC. The donor pool consisted of alopecia patients aged 18 to 70 years, considered suitable for DPC. Findings and limits, study-wide: Among TCRs, those above 1 in 1000 frequency were unaffected by DPC sensitization.

V was trimmed by 1 base and J by 6 bases, leaving 13 bases between them. Per the germline V gene, CDR1 is LGHDT and CDR2 is YNNKEL (reference sequence). This CDR3 is built from 15 residues. As the library was built, unique molecular identifiers were attached to individual cDNA molecules. A single record per CDR3 protein comes from TCRdb applying MiXCR to the RACE reads. The table shows about 59,000 distinct CDR3 sequences, with approximately 11% occurring only once. The TCR sequence derives from a woman aged 40 to 49 with alopecia areata. Some clones in this sample may be carry-over from other donors' samples. The sample in question was whole blood, obtained in connection with sensitization to the hapten diphenylcyclopropenone (DPC). The chain recombines TRBV3-1 with TRBJ1-5; maybe TRBD1 (5 bases). DNA of the CDR3: TGTGCCAGCAGCCAAGGGCGGGCAGGGACTCAGCCCCAGCATTTT. Amino acids: CASSQGRAGTQPQHF.